This T cell receptor (beta chain) was recovered during a study of cytomegalovirus exposure and HLA in healthy donors. Study information: Previous work identified roughly 120 million unique TCR beta sequences from 150 million to 200 million T cells.

The PCR made use of 60 Vbeta and 13 Jbeta primers. Assay used: immunoSEQ multiplex PCR; TCRdb lists only in-frame clones, some missing. Here the sample spans 150,000 or so clones, about 80% being singletons. The CDR3 spans 14 residues. Germline CDR1 is SGHTS and CDR2 is YDEGEE. In regard to this clone: A read error may produce the germline difference seen at one junction end.

The TCR sequence derives from a man aged 18 to 29 in good health and CMV-seropositive. The sequencing sample was made of PBMCs. The chain couples TRBV5-8 to TRBJ2-7; 9 bases match TRBD1. For the CDR3, the DNA is TGTGCCAGCAGTCCGTTGGGGACAGGGTTCATCAAGGGGTTC. Residues: CASSPLGTGFIKGF.